This record concerns one TCR beta chain sequence. The record originates from a study of T cell changes during pregnancy in multiple sclerosis. The CDR3 totals 16 residues. The ends were cut back, 3 bases at V and 5 bases at J, with 22 bases in the middle. Germline loops: CDR1 SQVTM, CDR2 ANQGSEA. Method: immunoSEQ multiplex PCR; TCRdb's copy keeps in-frame clones and lacks some. The sample contains approximately 60,000 clones, about nine tenths of which appear only once. The TCR originated in a female donor with multiple sclerosis, enrolled in a pregnancy study. Sample: peripheral blood, taken in the first trimester of pregnancy. V gene TRBV29-1 combines with J gene TRBJ2-5; D not resolved. For the CDR3, the DNA is TGCAGCGTTGACGTCTGGCATAACCAGAACATGGAGACCCAGTACTTC. It is translated as CSVDVWHNQNMETQYF. Using reference TRBV29-1 and TRBJ2-5 for the parts outside the CDR3, the full variable domain is SAVISQKPSRDICQRGTSLTIQCQVDSQVTMMFWYRQQPGQSLTLIATANQGSEATYESGFVIDKFPISRPNLTFSTLTVSNMSPEDSSIYLCSVDVWHNQNMETQYFGPGTRLLVL.